Shown below are 32 T cell receptor beta chains from a single sample sequenced in a study of blood T cell repertoires in COVID-19. TCRdb keeps only in-frame clones here, not all; method: immunoSEQ multiplex PCR. The sample shows around 120,000 clones, over 80% of them seen only once. The sequencing sample was made of peripheral blood. The receptors were sampled from a woman in her seventies with acute or convalescent COVID-19.

This rearrangement joins TRBV7-2 to TRBJ1-5; D call uncertain. The V and J ends lost 0 bases and 4 bases respectively, with 4 bases between them. This CDR3 comprises 13 residues. Per the germline V gene, CDR1 is SGHTA and CDR2 is FQGNSA. In nucleotides, the CDR3 is TGTGCCAGCAGCTTAGCTCAGAATCAGCCCCAGCATTTT. It yields the protein CASSLAQNQPQHF.

The chain carries TRBV19 and TRBJ1-2; TRBD1 matches at 8 bases. With V trimmed by 6 bases and J by 5 bases, 5 bases remained unmatched. Germline V gene lookup returns CDR1 LNHDA and CDR2 SQIVND (reference sequence). The CDR3 contains 13 residues. This CDR3 is CASSLQGGYGYTF. The DNA of the CDR3 is TGTGCCAGTAGCCTACAGGGGGGTTATGGCTACACCTTC.

The chain couples TRBV7-9 to TRBJ1-5; 9 bases are shared with TRBD1. CDR1 SEHNR and CDR2 FQNEAQ come from the germline V gene (reference sequence). V trimming: 4 bases; J trimming: 3 bases; junction bases outside the gene matches: 4. The CDR3 length is 15 residues. CDR3 amino acids: CASSYGTGHNQPQHF. The CDR3 DNA sequence: TGTGCCAGCAGCTACGGGACAGGGCACAATCAGCCCCAGCATTTT.

The chain links TRBV19 to TRBJ2-7; D is possibly TRBD1 (5 bases). Germline CDR1 LNHDA, CDR2 SQIVND (reference sequence). The CDR3 runs 13 residues. V was clipped by 5 bases and J by 4 bases, with 12 bases between them. Here the CDR3 DNA reads TGTGCCAGTAGTGGGGCCTTCGGGTACGAGCAGTACTTC. Its translation: CASSGAFGYEQYF.

This clone was observed a handful of times. As DNA, the CDR3 is TGCGCCAGCAGCTTGGACAGGGGCTACGAGCAGTACTTC. As protein: CASSLDRGYEQYF. The rearrangement uses TRBV5-1 and TRBJ2-7; 7 bases align to TRBD1. The CDR3 extends over 13 amino acids. V shed 0 bases and J 3 bases; nucleotides not matched to a gene: 0. The germline V gene has CDR1 SGHRS and CDR2 YFSETQ.

The chain combines TRBV4-1 with TRBJ2-7, with D perhaps TRBD2 (6 bases). Germline V lookup: CDR1 MGHRA, CDR2 YSYEKL. CDR3 length: 15 amino acids. V dropped 4 bases and J dropped 2 bases, with 15 bases sitting between them. The CDR3 here is CASSPAPEGAYEQYF. DNA of the CDR3: TGCGCCAGCAGCCCGGCTCCGGAGGGCGCCTACGAGCAGTACTTC.

The chain uses TRBV7-9 and TRBJ1-2; no firm D call. The germline CDR1 and CDR2 sequences are SEHNR and FQNEAQ (reference sequence). The CDR3 covers 11 residues. Trimming removed 5 bases at V and 2 bases at J, with 3 bases between. The CDR3 reads CASSLNYGYTF. CDR3 bases: TGTGCCAGCAGCCTAAACTATGGCTACACCTTC.

V usage is TRBV9 and J usage is TRBJ1-6, with 9 bases that match TRBD1. Germline CDR1 and CDR2: SGDLS and YYNGEE. V trimming: 1 base; J trimming: 9 bases; junction bases outside the gene matches: 2. This CDR3 region has 14 residues. As DNA, the CDR3 is TGTGCCAGCAGCGTACAGACAGGGGGTTCACCCCTCCACTTT. Its translation is CASSVQTGGSPLHF.

Many counts were recorded for this clone. The chain is built from TRBV11-2 and TRBJ2-3; a possible D gene is TRBD1 (6 bases). Germline-derived CDR1 and CDR2 are SGHAT and FQNNGV. V was clipped by 0 bases and J by 2 bases, with 9 bases between them. This CDR3 is built from 15 residues. CDR3 region: CASSLEWTDTDTQYF. As DNA, the CDR3 is TGTGCCAGCAGCTTAGAGTGGACAGACACAGATACGCAGTATTTT.

This clone is a singleton in its sample. For the CDR3, the DNA is TGTGCCAGCAGTTTGGACAGCCCGTATGGCTACACCTTC. Amino acid sequence: CASSLDSPYGYTF. This chain uses TRBV28 with TRBJ1-2; maybe TRBD1 (6 bases). Trimming shortened V by 3 bases and J by 5 bases, and 10 bases separated the two germline ends. CDR1 and CDR2 (germline): MDHEN, SYDVKM. The CDR3 is 13 amino acids.

The CDR3, as DNA: TGTGCCAGCAGTCCGACTAGCGGGAGCACAGATACGCAGTATTTT. This sequence encodes CASSPTSGSTDTQYF. The chain links TRBV2 to TRBJ2-3; 10 positions match TRBD2. V lost 5 bases and J lost 0; bases outside the gene matches: 2. The germline CDR1 and CDR2 sequences are SNHLY and FYNNEI. The CDR3 extends over 15 amino acids.

CDR3 loop: CASSPPSGGANEQYF. In DNA form, the CDR3 reads TGTGCCAGCAGCCCCCCCAGCGGGGGGGCCAACGAGCAGTACTTC. J is TRBJ2-7 and V is TRBV7-9, with 10 bases matching TRBD2. The CDR3 extends over 15 amino acids. V was clipped by 5 bases and J by 5 bases; unmatched bases: 9. Germline lookup yields CDR1 SEHNR and CDR2 FQNEAQ (reference sequence). The variable domain in full, with the rest retrieved from reference TRBV7-9 and TRBJ2-7, is DTGVSQNPRHKITKRGQNVTFRCDPISEHNRLYWYRQTLGQGPEFLTYFQNEAQLEKSRLLSDRFSAERPKGSFSTLEIQRTEQGDSAMYLCASSPPSGGANEQYFGPGTRLTVT.

CDR3: CASSNQRAENIQYF. The CDR3 DNA sequence: TGCGCCAGCAGCAACCAGCGAGCGGAAAACATTCAGTACTTC. This sequence joins TRBV5-1 and TRBJ2-4; a possible D gene is TRBD2 (5 bases). This CDR3 has 14 residues. Germline CDR1 reads SGHRS; CDR2 reads YFSETQ. V lost 4 bases to trimming and J lost 5 bases, with 13 bases between them.

V gene TRBV6-2 or TRBV6-3 combines with J gene TRBJ1-6, with TRBD1 matching over 7 bases. The CDR3 sequence is 14 residues long. CDR1 is MNHEY and CDR2 is SVGEGT in the germline V gene. V shed 5 bases and J 10 bases; nucleotides not matched to a gene: 8. The CDR3 nucleotides read TGTGCCAGCAGTGCGTCCAGGGGGATCTCACCCCTCCACTTT. Its translation: CASSASRGISPLHF.

V and J are TRBV7-6 and TRBJ2-7; 11 nucleotides align to TRBD2. The CDR3 has 14 residues. With 4 bases clipped from V and 6 bases from J, the junction kept 5 bases outside the gene matches. The germline gives CDR1 SGHVS, CDR2 FNYEAQ. The CDR3 DNA sequence: TGTGCCAGCAGCTCGACTAGCGGGGCGGGCGAGCAGTACTTC. This gives the protein CASSSTSGAGEQYF. Supplemented by reference TRBV7-6 and TRBJ2-7, the full variable domain reads GAGVSQSPRYKVTKRGQDVALRCDPISGHVSLYWYRQALGQGPEFLTYFNYEAQQDKSGLPNDRFSAERPEGSISTLTIQRTEQRDSAMYRCASSSTSGAGEQYFGPGTRLTVT.

A few counts support this clone. The chain links TRBV3-1 (or the pseudogene TRBV3-2) to TRBJ2-3; TRBD2 matches 7 bases. Trimming cost V 5 bases and J 1 base; bases outside gene matches: 12. The CDR3 spans 17 residues. Germline V gives CDR1 LGHDT, CDR2 YNNKEL (reference sequence). CDR3 sequence: CASSNARTSGGTDTQYF. In nucleotides, the CDR3 is TGTGCCAGCAGCAATGCCCGGACGAGCGGGGGCACAGATACGCAGTATTTT.

The chain recombines TRBV29-1 with TRBJ2-2; possibly TRBD1 for D (5 bases). Trimming removed 4 bases from V and 1 base from J, with 10 bases in between. This CDR3 has 14 residues. Germline CDR1 SQVTM, CDR2 ANQGSEA. This CDR3 reads CSVVGQGNTGELFF. CDR3 coding DNA: TGCAGCGTTGTGGGCCAGGGGAACACCGGGGAGCTGTTTTTT.

The chain joins TRBV11-2 to TRBJ2-2; tentatively, D is TRBD2 (5 bases). This CDR3 is 13 amino acids long. The germline V gene has CDR1 SGHAT and CDR2 FQNNGV. V lost 5 bases to trimming and J lost 8 bases, with 12 bases between them. CDR3 amino acids: CASSPGIEGELFF. CDR3 DNA: TGTGCCAGCAGCCCCGGGATCGAAGGGGAGCTGTTTTTT. Based on the CDR3 plus reference TRBV11-2 and TRBJ2-2, the full variable domain is EAGVAQSPRYKIIEKRQSVAFWCNPISGHATLYWYQQILGQGPKLLIQFQNNGVVDDSQLPKDRFSAERLKGVDSTLKIQPAKLEDSAVYLCASSPGIEGELFFGEGSRLTVL.

The rearrangement links TRBV5-1 to TRBJ1-6, with TRBD1 identical over 9 bases. Germline values: CDR1 SGHRS, CDR2 YFSETQ. This CDR3 comprises 20 residues. The V gene end was trimmed by 0 bases and the J gene end by 7 bases; junction bases not matched to a gene: 17. For the CDR3, the DNA is TGCGCCAGCAGCTTGGCCATGGGACAGGGAAGAACTCGTGGGAATTCACCCCTCCACTTT. It is translated as CASSLAMGQGRTRGNSPLHF.

The J gene is TRBJ1-2, the V gene TRBV2; D unresolved. The CDR3 covers 14 residues. Trimming stripped 0 bases from V and 8 bases from J, with 13 bases between. Looked up from germline, CDR1 is SNHLY and CDR2 is FYNNEI. The CDR3 spells CASSEALGVGGYTF. The CDR3 DNA reads as TGTGCCAGCAGTGAAGCGCTCGGGGTCGGAGGCTACACCTTC.

The chain recombines TRBV6-1 with TRBJ2-7; 10 bases align to TRBD2. The V gene's germline CDR1 is MNHNS and CDR2 SASEGT. Losses at the gene ends were 2 bases for V and 4 bases for J; bases not matched to a gene: 8. There are 16 residues in the CDR3. The CDR3 reads CASSEPPSGGGYEQYF. CDR3 in DNA: TGTGCCAGCAGTGAACCCCCTAGCGGGGGTGGGTACGAGCAGTACTTC.

This chain joins TRBV28 and TRBJ1-1, with a tentative D call TRBD1 (5 bases). Trimming took off 4 bases at V and 1 base at J, with 13 bases between the two ends. This CDR3 comprises 15 residues. Germline values: CDR1 MDHEN, CDR2 SYDVKM. For the CDR3, the DNA is TGTGCCAGCAGTTCCCCGACAGTTGGGAACACTGAAGCTTTCTTT. Translating it yields CASSSPTVGNTEAFF.

This chain links TRBV6-6 with TRBJ1-5; D is possibly TRBD1 (5 bases). CDR1 is MNHNY, CDR2 SVGAGI, per germline (reference sequence). CDR3 size: 16 residues. V shed 7 bases and J shed 2 bases, with 18 bases lying between them. CDR3 in amino acids: CASTGRREGGNQPQHF. CDR3 nucleotides: TGTGCCAGCACGGGACGCAGGGAGGGTGGCAATCAGCCCCAGCATTTT.

The chain is built from TRBV5-4 and TRBJ2-5; 13 bases align to TRBD2. Trimming cost V 0 bases and J 13 bases; bases outside gene matches: 6. The CDR3 runs 14 residues. Germline CDR1 and CDR2: SGHNT and YYREEE (reference sequence). The DNA for the CDR3 is TGTGCCAGCAGCTTGGGACTAGCGGGGGGTGTTTGGTACTTC. It codes for CASSLGLAGGVWYF.

In this sample, this clone turned up a few times. The rearrangement links TRBV4-2 to TRBJ1-6; 9 bases align to TRBD1. Trimming removed 1 base from V and 5 bases from J; junction bases left unmatched: 0. CDR1 is LGHNA, CDR2 YNFKEQ, per germline. The CDR3 is made up of 15 amino acids. CDR3 DNA sequence: TGTGCCAGCAGCCAAGGACAGGGGGATAATTCACCCCTCCACTTT. This gives the protein CASSQGQGDNSPLHF.

The rearrangement links TRBV30 to TRBJ2-7; D unclear. The length of the CDR3 is 13 residues. V was trimmed by 2 bases and J by 6 bases, leaving 14 bases between them. The germline V gene encodes CDR1 GTSNPN and CDR2 SVGIG (reference sequence). CDR3 region: CAWSPPFVSEQYF. Written as DNA, the CDR3 is TGTGCCTGGAGTCCTCCGTTCGTCTCCGAGCAGTACTTC.

The rearrangement links TRBV5-1 to TRBJ2-5, with a possible D match to TRBD1 (6 bases). The CDR3 sequence is 13 residues long. CDR1 and CDR2 (germline): SGHRS, YFSETQ. V lost 3 bases, J lost 5 bases, and 11 bases lay in between. The CDR3 is CASSYQGSETQYF. DNA of the CDR3: TGCGCCAGCAGCTATCAGGGGTCGGAGACCCAGTACTTC.

V is TRBV5-1 and J is TRBJ2-5, with D possibly being TRBD1 (5 bases). Looked up from germline, CDR1 is SGHRS and CDR2 is YFSETQ. CDR3 length: 14 amino acids. V lost 0 bases and J lost 2, with 8 bases in between. CDR3 sequence reads: CASSLGQGQETQYF. CDR3 sequence (DNA): TGCGCCAGCAGCTTGGGTCAGGGACAAGAGACCCAGTACTTC. The whole variable domain, remainder taken from reference TRBV5-1 and TRBJ2-5, is KAGVTQTPRYLIKTRGQQVTLSCSPISGHRSVSWYQQTPGQGLQFLFEYFSETQRNKGNFPGRFSGRQFSNSRSEMNVSTLELGDSALYLCASSLGQGQETQYFGPGTRLLVL.

The chain has TRBV24-1 and TRBJ2-7; maybe TRBD1 (6 bases). The CDR3 runs to 15 residues. The germline CDR1 and CDR2 sequences are KGHDR and SFDVKD. Trimming pared 9 bases from V and 2 bases from J, leaving 19 bases between. The CDR3 DNA reads as TGTGCCACCTCCCTTTTCGGCGGACAGACCTACGAGCAGTACTTC. This sequence encodes CATSLFGGQTYEQYF.

The chain recombines TRBV11-2 with TRBJ2-7; 8 bases map to TRBD1. Germline CDR1 reads SGHAT; CDR2 reads FQNNGV. The ends lost 5 bases at V and 9 bases at J; junction bases unmatched: 3. The CDR3 extends over 11 amino acids. The CDR3: CASSLTGVQYF. In nucleotides, the CDR3 is TGTGCCAGCAGCCTGACAGGGGTGCAGTACTTC.

V usage is TRBV3-1 (or the pseudogene TRBV3-2) and J usage is TRBJ1-2; D is perhaps TRBD1 (5 bases). Germline V CDR1 and CDR2: LGHDT, YNNKEL (reference sequence). V was pared by 2 bases and J by 4 bases, with 8 bases between. This CDR3 is built from 13 residues. CDR3 nucleotides: TGTGCCAGCAGCCAACAGGGTATCTATGGCTACACCTTC. It specifies CASSQQGIYGYTF.

The V and J genes are TRBV30 and TRBJ2-7; 7 bases map to TRBD1. Germline V gene data show CDR1 as GTSNPN and CDR2 as SVGIG (reference sequence). V dropped 3 bases and J dropped 3; count of bases not matched to a gene: 8. This CDR3 is built from 14 residues. The CDR3 spells CAWRGEGARYEQYF. The CDR3 DNA reads TGTGCCTGGAGAGGAGAGGGGGCTCGCTACGAGCAGTACTTC. The full variable domain, completed using reference TRBV30 and TRBJ2-7, is SQTIHQWPATLVQPVGSPLSLECTVEGTSNPNLYWYRQAAGRGLQLLFYSVGIGQISSEVPQNLSASRPQDRQFILSSKKLLLSDSGFYLCAWRGEGARYEQYFGPGTRLTVT.